This entry concerns a single TCR beta chain. Its antigen is not yet known. No quality values exist for individual bases; no much larger clone is one base distant. The data were obtained in a study of blood T cell repertoires in COVID-19 (dated by TCRdb to between 2020 and 2021). General notes on the study: Samples covering the acute and convalescent phases of COVID-19 were provided by collaborators in the United States, Italy and Spain. The samples were drawn from two sources: the first 160 participants of the ongoing ImmuneRACE study, and approximately 1,300 subjects contributed by 6 global collaborators. The sample metadata nearly always contained a de-identified subject ID, COVID-19 status, age in years and sex. The repertoires were released in a freely available public database meant as a resource for research on the immune response to SARS-CoV-2. Subjects who had been exposed to COVID-19, were actively infected with it, or had recovered from it provided the deeply sampled blood TCRbeta repertoires that made up the dataset. HLA class I and class II types, where available, came from metadata supplied by the sample provider rather than from assay-based typing. The prospective study material was composed of cDNA or gDNA derived from T cells, B-cell-depleted T cells, or PBMCs. On the study overall, not on this receptor specifically: The quantity of clinical and demographic metadata differed by source and by participant and was supplied without curation.

TCRbeta CDR3 regions were amplified from genomic DNA by means of the immunoSEQ Assay, a bias-controlled multiplex PCR. The original methods were these. The number of nucleated cells in each sample was estimated from the amplification of reference gene primers within the assay. To quantify the absolute abundance of each unique TCRbeta CDR3 rearrangement, sequence reads were collapsed and filtered. Productive Simpson clonality was computed per sample as the square root of Simpson's diversity index over productive rearrangements. TCRdb holds this immuneACCESS table with in-frame rearrangements only. Some clones are missing; in checked studies, unresolved V genes explain under half, and the rest has no known cause. The DNA gave D and trimming, while V, J and clone size come from that table. Within this sample are over 110,000 clones, with 85% to 90% of them counted one time only. 11% of the sample comes from the top ten.

Clipping removes 7 bases from V and 2 bases from J, with 8 as the unmatched junction base count. CDR1 and CDR2 are read off the germline V gene as MNHEY and SVGAGI. Measured from the cysteine to the phenylalanine, the CDR3 is 14 residues long. The read is trimmed to its CDR3 DNA, 42 bases read in frame from base 1. In the prospective study, participants were about 18 to 100 years old, resided in 25 or so geographic areas of the United States, and were enrolled through a virtual design. In the prospective study, cohorts were assigned on the basis of participant-reported clinical history obtained from a screening survey and a study questionnaire. ImmuneRACE Cohort 3 recovered participants were defined by two consecutive negative NP/OP PCR tests, healthcare professional clearance, or symptom resolution. In the prospective study, mobile phlebotomists collected whole blood, serum and a nasopharyngeal or oropharyngeal swab from each participant. Participants in the prospective study had the option to provide additional blood draws and questionnaires over a roughly two-month period. Prospective study blood samples were shipped either frozen or at room temperature before DNA extraction.

The source of this sequence is a man in his sixties who had recovered from COVID-19. The sequenced sample was PBMCs or T cells enriched from blood (not recorded which). Rearrangement joined TRBV6-5 to TRBJ2-7, with TRBD1 matching 7 junction bases. The CDR3 corresponds to CASTKDRTTYEQYF. At the DNA level, the sequence is TGTGCCAGCACCAAGGACAGGACCACCTACGAGCAGTACTTC.